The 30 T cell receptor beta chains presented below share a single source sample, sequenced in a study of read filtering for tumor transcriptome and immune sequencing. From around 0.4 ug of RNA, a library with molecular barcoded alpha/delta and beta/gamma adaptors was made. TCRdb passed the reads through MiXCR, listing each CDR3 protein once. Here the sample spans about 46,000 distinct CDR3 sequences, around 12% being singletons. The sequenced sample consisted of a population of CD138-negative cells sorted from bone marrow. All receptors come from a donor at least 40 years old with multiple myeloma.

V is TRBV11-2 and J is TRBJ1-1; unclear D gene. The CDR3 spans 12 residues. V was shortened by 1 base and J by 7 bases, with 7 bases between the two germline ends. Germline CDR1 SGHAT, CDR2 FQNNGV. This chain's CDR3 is CASSLVPHEAFF. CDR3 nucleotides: TGTGCCAGCAGCTTAGTCCCCCATGAAGCTTTCTTT.

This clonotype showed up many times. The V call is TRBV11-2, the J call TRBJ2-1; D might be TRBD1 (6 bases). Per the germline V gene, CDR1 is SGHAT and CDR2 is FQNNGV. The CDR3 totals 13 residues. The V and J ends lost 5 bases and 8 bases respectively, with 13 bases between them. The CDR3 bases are TGTGCCAGCAGCCCACAGGGATTGGATGAGCAGTTCTTC. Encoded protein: CASSPQGLDEQFF.

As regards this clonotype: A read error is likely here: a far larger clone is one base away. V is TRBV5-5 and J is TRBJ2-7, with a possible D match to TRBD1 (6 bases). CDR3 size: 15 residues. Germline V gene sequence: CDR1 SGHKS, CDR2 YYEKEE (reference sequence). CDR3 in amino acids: CASSRRDLQGYEQHF. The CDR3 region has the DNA TGTGCCAGCAGCCGCCGTGATCTACAGGGCTACGAGCAGCACTTC.

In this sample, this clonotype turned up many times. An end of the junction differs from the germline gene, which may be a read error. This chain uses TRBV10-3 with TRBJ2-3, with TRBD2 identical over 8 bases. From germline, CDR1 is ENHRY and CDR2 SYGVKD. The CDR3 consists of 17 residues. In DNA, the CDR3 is TGTGCCATCAGTGAGGTCGCGGGAGGTCCAAGGGGCGATATGCAGTATTTT. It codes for CAISEVAGGPRGDMQYF.

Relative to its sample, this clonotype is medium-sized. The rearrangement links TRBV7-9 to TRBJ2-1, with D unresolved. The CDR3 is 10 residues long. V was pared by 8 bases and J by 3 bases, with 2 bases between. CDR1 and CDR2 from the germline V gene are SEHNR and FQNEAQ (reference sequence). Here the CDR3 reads CASDYNEQFF. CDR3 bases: TGTGCCAGCGACTACAATGAGCAGTTCTTC.

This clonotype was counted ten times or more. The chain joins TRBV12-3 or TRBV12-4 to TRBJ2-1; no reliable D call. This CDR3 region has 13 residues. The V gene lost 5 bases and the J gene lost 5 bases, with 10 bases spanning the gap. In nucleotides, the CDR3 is TGTGCCAGCAGTCCGCCGAGAAACAATGAGCAGTTCTTC. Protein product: CASSPPRNNEQFF.

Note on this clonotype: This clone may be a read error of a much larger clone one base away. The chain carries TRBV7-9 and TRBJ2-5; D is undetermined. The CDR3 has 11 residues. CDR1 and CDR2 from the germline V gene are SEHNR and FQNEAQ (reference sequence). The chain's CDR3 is CASSPEETRYF. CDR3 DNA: TGTGCCAGCAGCCCCGAAGAGACCCGGTACTTC.

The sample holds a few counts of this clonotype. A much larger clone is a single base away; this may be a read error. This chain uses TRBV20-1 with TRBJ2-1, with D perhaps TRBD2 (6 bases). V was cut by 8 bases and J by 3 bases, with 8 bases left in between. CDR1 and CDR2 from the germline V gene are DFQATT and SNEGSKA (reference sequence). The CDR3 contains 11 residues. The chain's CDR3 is CSWEDYNEQFF. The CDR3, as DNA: TGCAGTTGGGAGGACTACAATGAGCAGTTCTTC.

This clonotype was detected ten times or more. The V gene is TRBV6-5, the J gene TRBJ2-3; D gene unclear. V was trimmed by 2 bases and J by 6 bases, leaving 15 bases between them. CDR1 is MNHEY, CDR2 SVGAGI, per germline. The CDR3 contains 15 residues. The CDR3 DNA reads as TGTGCCAGCAGTTACGAAGGACGGCCGTGGGATACGCAGTATTTT. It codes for CASSYEGRPWDTQYF.

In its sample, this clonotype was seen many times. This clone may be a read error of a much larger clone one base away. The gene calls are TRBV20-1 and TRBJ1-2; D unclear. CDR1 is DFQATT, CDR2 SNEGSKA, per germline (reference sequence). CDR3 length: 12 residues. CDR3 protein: CCASHYSYGYTF. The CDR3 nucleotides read TGCTGTGCTAGCCACTACTCCTATGGCTACACCTTC.

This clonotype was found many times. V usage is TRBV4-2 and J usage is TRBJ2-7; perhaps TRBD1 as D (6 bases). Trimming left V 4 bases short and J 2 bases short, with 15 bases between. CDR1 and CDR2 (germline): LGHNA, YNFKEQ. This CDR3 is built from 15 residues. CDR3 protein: CASSPSPGTTYEQYF. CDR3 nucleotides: TGTGCCAGCAGCCCAAGTCCCGGGACAACCTACGAGCAGTACTTC.

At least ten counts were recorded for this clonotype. CDR3 DNA: TGTGCCAGCAGTTTATCAGGGTTTTCTGGGGCCAACGTCCTGACTTTC. It translates to CASSLSGFSGANVLTF. The chain joins TRBV28 to TRBJ2-6; D possibly corresponds to TRBD1 (5 bases). Germline V gene lookup returns CDR1 MDHEN and CDR2 SYDVKM. Trimming removed 1 base from V and 1 base from J, with 8 bases in between. The CDR3 consists of 16 residues.

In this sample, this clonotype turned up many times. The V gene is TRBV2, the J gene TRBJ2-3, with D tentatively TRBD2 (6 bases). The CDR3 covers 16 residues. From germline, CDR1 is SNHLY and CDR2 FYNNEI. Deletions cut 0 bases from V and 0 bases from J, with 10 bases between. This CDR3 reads CASSEARGTSTDTQYF. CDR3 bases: TGTGCCAGCAGTGAAGCGCGTGGGACTAGCACAGATACGCAGTATTTT.

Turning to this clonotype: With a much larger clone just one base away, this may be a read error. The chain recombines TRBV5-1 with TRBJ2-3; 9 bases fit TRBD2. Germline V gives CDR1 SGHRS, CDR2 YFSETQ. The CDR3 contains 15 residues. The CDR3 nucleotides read TGCGCCAGCAGCTTTAGCGGGAGTCTGAAAGATACGCTGTATTTT. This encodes CASSFSGSLKDTLYF.

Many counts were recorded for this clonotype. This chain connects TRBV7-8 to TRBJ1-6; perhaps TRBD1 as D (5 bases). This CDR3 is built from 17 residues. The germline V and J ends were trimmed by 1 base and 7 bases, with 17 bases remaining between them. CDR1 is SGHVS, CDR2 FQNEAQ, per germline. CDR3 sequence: CASSLGDRTRVNSPLHF. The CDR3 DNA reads TGTGCCAGCAGCTTAGGGGACCGAACCAGGGTGAATTCACCCCTCCACTTT.

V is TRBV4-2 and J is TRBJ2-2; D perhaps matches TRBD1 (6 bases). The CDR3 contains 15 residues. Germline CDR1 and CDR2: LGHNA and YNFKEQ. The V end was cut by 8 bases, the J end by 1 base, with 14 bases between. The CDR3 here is CASRLSRGNTGELFF. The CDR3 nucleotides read TGTGCCAGCCGGTTGAGCAGGGGGAACACCGGGGAGCTGTTTTTT.

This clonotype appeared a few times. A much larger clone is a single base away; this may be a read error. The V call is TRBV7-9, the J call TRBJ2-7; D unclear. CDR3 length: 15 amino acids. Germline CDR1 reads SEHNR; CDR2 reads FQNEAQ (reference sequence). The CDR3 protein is CASSPARTVNYVQYF. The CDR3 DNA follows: TGTGCCAGCAGCCCGGCGCGGACGGTAAACTACGTGCAGTACTTC.

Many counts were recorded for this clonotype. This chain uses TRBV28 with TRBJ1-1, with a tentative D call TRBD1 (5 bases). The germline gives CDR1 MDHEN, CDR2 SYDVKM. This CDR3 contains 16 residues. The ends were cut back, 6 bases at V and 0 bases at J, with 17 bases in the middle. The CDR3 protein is CASRRKSTALNTEAFF. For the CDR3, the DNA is TGTGCCAGCAGGCGGAAATCGACAGCATTGAACACTGAAGCTTTCTTT.

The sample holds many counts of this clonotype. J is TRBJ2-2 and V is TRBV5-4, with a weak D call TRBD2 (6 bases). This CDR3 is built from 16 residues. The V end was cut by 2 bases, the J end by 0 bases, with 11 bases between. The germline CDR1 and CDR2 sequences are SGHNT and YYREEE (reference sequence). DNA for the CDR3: TGTGCCAGCAGCTTTGAGTGGGGGGCGAACACCGGGGAGCTGTTTTTT. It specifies CASSFEWGANTGELFF.

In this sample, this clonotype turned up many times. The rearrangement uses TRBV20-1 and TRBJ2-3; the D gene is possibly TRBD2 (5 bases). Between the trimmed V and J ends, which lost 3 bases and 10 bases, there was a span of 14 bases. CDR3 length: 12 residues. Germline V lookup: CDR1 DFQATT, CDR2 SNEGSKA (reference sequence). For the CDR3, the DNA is TGCAGTGCTAGGCAAGTGCAAGCGGCGCAGTATTTT. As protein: CSARQVQAAQYF.

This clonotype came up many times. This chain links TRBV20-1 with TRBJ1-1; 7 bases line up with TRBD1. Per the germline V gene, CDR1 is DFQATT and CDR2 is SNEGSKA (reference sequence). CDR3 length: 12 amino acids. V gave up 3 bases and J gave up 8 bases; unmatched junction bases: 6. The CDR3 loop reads CSASQTGSEAFF. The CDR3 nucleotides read TGCAGTGCTAGCCAGACAGGGTCCGAAGCTTTCTTT.

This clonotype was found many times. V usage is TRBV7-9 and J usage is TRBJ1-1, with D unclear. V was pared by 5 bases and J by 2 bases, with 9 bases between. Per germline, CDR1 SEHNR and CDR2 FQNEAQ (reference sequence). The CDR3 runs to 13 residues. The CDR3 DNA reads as TGTGCCAGCAGCCTACAACCCAACACTGAAGCTTTCTTT. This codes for CASSLQPNTEAFF.

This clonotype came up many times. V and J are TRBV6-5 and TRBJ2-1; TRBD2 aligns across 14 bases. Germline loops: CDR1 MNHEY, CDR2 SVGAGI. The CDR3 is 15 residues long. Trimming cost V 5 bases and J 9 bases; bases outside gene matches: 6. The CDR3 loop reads CASSIGTSGRVEQFF. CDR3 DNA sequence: TGTGCCAGCAGTATCGGGACTAGCGGGAGAGTTGAGCAGTTCTTC.

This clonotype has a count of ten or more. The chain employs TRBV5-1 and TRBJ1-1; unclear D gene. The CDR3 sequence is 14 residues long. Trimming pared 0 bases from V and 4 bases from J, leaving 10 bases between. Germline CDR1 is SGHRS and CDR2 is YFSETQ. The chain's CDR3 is CASSLGGGGTEAFF. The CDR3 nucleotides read TGCGCCAGCAGCTTGGGTGGCGGAGGCACTGAAGCTTTCTTT.

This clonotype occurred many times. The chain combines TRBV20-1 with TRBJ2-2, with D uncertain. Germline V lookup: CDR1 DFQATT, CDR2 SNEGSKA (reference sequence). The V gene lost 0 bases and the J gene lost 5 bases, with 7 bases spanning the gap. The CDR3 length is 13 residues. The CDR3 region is CSAREGATGELFF. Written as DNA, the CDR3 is TGCAGTGCTAGAGAGGGTGCGACCGGGGAGCTGTTTTTT.

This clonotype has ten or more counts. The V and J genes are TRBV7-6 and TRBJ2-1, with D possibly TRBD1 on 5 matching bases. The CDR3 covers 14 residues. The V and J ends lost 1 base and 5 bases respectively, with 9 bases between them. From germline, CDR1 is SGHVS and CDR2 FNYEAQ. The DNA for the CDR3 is TGTGCCAGCAGCTTAGGGACATGGGACAATGAGCAGTTCTTC. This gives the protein CASSLGTWDNEQFF.

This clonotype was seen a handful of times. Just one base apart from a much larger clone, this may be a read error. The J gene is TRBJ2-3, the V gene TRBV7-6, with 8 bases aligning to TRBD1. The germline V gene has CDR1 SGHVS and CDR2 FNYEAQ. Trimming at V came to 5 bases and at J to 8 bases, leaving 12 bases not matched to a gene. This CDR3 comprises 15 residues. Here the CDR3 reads CASSPPTGEAGTQYF. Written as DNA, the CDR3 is TGTGCCAGCAGCCCCCCGACAGGGGAGGCAGGTACGCAGTATTTT.

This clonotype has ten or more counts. CDR3 protein: CASSTRQRGQGSQPQHF. CDR3 in DNA: TGTGCCAGTAGTACTCGCCAACGGGGACAGGGATCTCAGCCCCAGCATTTT. V is TRBV19 and J is TRBJ1-5; 9 positions agree with TRBD1. This CDR3 has 17 amino acids. The V gene's germline CDR1 is LNHDA and CDR2 SQIVND (reference sequence). V dropped 4 bases and J dropped 6; count of bases not matched to a gene: 13.

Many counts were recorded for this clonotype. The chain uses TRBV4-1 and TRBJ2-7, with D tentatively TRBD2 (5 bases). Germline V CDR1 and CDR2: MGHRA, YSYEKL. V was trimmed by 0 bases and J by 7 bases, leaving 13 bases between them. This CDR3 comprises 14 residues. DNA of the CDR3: TGCGCCAGCAGCCAAGATAACTCACGGGGAGAGCAGTACTTC. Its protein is CASSQDNSRGEQYF.

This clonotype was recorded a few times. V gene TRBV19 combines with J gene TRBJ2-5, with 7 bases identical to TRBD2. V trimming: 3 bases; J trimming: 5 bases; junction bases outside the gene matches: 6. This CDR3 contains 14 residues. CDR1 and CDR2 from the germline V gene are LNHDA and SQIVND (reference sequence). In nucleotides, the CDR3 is TGTGCCAGTAGTATCCTAGGGCGGGAGGAGACCCAGTACTTC. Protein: CASSILGREETQYF.